Listed here are 29 T cell receptor beta chains from one sample, sequenced in a study of cytomegalovirus exposure and HLA in healthy donors. Use of 60 Vbeta and 13 Jbeta primers characterized the PCR. This table comes from immunoSEQ multiplex PCR, and its TCRdb copy is limited to in-frame clones, with some not included. This table holds 130,000 to 150,000 clones, about 80% found once. Source material: PBMCs. These receptors all stem from a man in his forties in good health and CMV-seropositive.

This clone is a singleton in its sample. The V gene is TRBV4-1, the J gene TRBJ2-7, with 8 nucleotides matching TRBD1. CDR1 and CDR2 (germline): MGHRA, YSYEKL. The J segment lost 7 bases and the V segment lost 0 bases, leaving 14 bases of the junction unmatched. The CDR3 consists of 17 residues. Here the CDR3 DNA reads TGCGCCAGCAGCCAAGAAATTAGACAGGGGCCGTTGGGTGAGCAGTACTTC. This sequence encodes CASSQEIRQGPLGEQYF.

This clone was found once. The chain uses TRBV4-3 and TRBJ1-6; D not certain. Germline values: CDR1 LGHNA, CDR2 YSLEER. This CDR3 contains 15 residues. Trimming took off 1 base at V and 6 bases at J, with 10 bases between the two ends. The CDR3 DNA is TGCGCCAGCAGCCAAGGTCCGGAGGTTAATTCACCCCTCCACTTT. Translating gives CASSQGPEVNSPLHF.

The J gene is TRBJ2-7, the V gene TRBV2; 11 positions agree with TRBD2. Germline V gene sequence: CDR1 SNHLY, CDR2 FYNNEI. Trimming at V came to 6 bases and at J to 5 bases, leaving 21 bases not matched to a gene. The CDR3 runs to 19 residues. The DNA of the CDR3 is TGTGCCAGCAGCGAAAAGGGCCGGAATTGGGGTAGCGGGAGGGACGAGCAGTACTTC. This gives the protein CASSEKGRNWGSGRDEQYF.

The rearrangement uses TRBV19 and TRBJ2-3, with D possibly matching TRBD1 (5 bases). The ends were cut back, 4 bases at V and 4 bases at J, with 12 bases in the middle. This CDR3 contains 14 residues. Germline loops: CDR1 LNHDA, CDR2 SQIVND (reference sequence). The CDR3, as DNA: TGTGCCAGTAGTAGGGCAGCACAGGCAGATACGCAGTATTTT. As protein: CASSRAAQADTQYF.

The rearrangement joins TRBV19 to TRBJ1-4; D is unclear. CDR3 length: 13 residues. Trimming pared 7 bases from V and 3 bases from J, leaving 9 bases between. The germline V gene has CDR1 LNHDA and CDR2 SQIVND (reference sequence). CDR3 DNA sequence: TGTGCCAGTACCACACGGGCTAATGAAAAACTGTTTTTT. Its protein is CASTTRANEKLFF.

This clone was counted a few times. This chain joins TRBV7-9 and TRBJ2-1; D unresolved. With 7 bases removed from V and 8 bases from J, the gap between germline ends came to 24 bases. The CDR3 has 16 residues. Per the germline V gene, CDR1 is SEHNR and CDR2 is FQNEAQ (reference sequence). In DNA form, the CDR3 reads TGTGCCAGCACCAACCCCCGTGGGCAAGTGTACGATGAGCAGTTCTTC. It codes for CASTNPRGQVYDEQFF. The variable domain in full, completed from reference TRBV7-9 and TRBJ2-1, reads DTGVSQNPRHKITKRGQNVTFRCDPISEHNRLYWYRQTLGQGPEFLTYFQNEAQLEKSRLLSDRFSAERPKGSFSTLEIQRTEQGDSAMYLCASTNPRGQVYDEQFFGPGTRLTVL.

The rearrangement links TRBV7-3 to TRBJ1-1, with TRBD1 matching over 7 bases. The germline CDR1 and CDR2 sequences are SGHTA and FQGTGA. The CDR3 runs to 13 residues. After removal of 5 bases from V and 5 bases from J, the junction contained 5 bases not matched to a gene. The CDR3 reads CASSPDRDTEAFF. The CDR3 bases are TGTGCCAGCAGCCCCGACAGGGATACTGAAGCTTTCTTT.

The J gene is TRBJ2-7, the V gene TRBV2; 10 nucleotides agree with TRBD1. Germline V lookup: CDR1 SNHLY, CDR2 FYNNEI. This CDR3 contains 14 residues. V shed 9 bases and J 4 bases; nucleotides not matched to a gene: 9. CDR3 nucleotides: TGTGCCAGTTTATGGGACAGGGGAGGATACGAGCAGTACTTC. Translating gives CASLWDRGGYEQYF.

The rearrangement uses TRBV12-5 and TRBJ1-2; no definite D call. CDR1 is LGHNT, CDR2 FRNRAP, per germline. V was shortened by 0 bases and J by 3 bases, with 5 bases between the two germline ends. This CDR3 spans 13 amino acids. The CDR3 bases are TGTGCTAGTGGTTTGGTGGCAGACTATGGCTACACCTTC. Protein: CASGLVADYGYTF.

This chain links TRBV5-6 with TRBJ2-1; D gene unclear. This CDR3 is built from 14 residues. Germline V lookup: CDR1 SGHDT, CDR2 YYEEEE. V shed 0 bases and J shed 2 bases, with 6 bases lying between them. This CDR3 reads CASSLGLAYNEQFF. The CDR3, as DNA: TGTGCCAGCAGCTTGGGTCTTGCCTACAATGAGCAGTTCTTC.

This clone appeared a single time. The chain uses TRBV18 and TRBJ2-1; tentative D call: TRBD2 (7 bases). V shed 3 bases and J shed 10 bases, with 25 bases lying between them. The germline V gene has CDR1 KGHSH and CDR2 LQKENI. The CDR3 contains 17 residues. Here the CDR3 DNA reads TGTGCCAGCTCACCCCTCCTCACGGGGGGCTCCTCCCAGGAGCAGTTCTTC. This codes for CASSPLLTGGSSQEQFF.

There are a few counts of this clone. The chain has TRBV4-1 and TRBJ2-7; 12 nucleotides match TRBD1. The CDR3 covers 17 residues. CDR1 MGHRA and CDR2 YSYEKL come from the germline V gene. Trimming took 1 base from V and 4 from J; bases not matched to a gene: 8. CDR3 protein: CASSQASGTGGFYEQYF. CDR3 sequence (DNA): TGCGCCAGCAGCCAAGCCTCCGGGACAGGGGGCTTTTACGAGCAGTACTTC.

This sequence joins TRBV6-6 and TRBJ2-2; a weak D match, TRBD1 (6 bases). Trimming took off 1 base at V and 7 bases at J, with 13 bases between the two ends. In germline, CDR1 is MNHNY, CDR2 SVGAGI (reference sequence). The CDR3 has 15 amino acids. CDR3 loop: CASSYWNRVGGELFF. The CDR3, as DNA: TGTGCCAGCAGTTACTGGAACAGGGTGGGCGGGGAGCTGTTTTTT.

A single count supports this clone. The chain employs TRBV6-5 and TRBJ1-1; TRBD1 agrees at 7 bases. This CDR3 region has 14 residues. CDR1 is MNHEY and CDR2 is SVGAGI in the germline V gene. J was trimmed by 4 bases and V by 6 bases; bases with no gene match: 8. The CDR3 DNA reads TGTGCCAGCAGGTCCGGGGACAGAGTCACTGAAGCTTTCTTT. The encoded protein is CASRSGDRVTEAFF.

J is TRBJ1-2 and V is TRBV9, with 9 bases fitting TRBD1. The junction had 6 bases not matched to a gene; V was cut back by 4 bases and J by 5 bases. From germline, CDR1 is SGDLS and CDR2 YYNGEE. The CDR3 loop spans 14 amino acids. The CDR3 DNA reads as TGTGCCAGCAGCTCAACAGGGGGCCCATATGGCTACACCTTC. Protein sequence: CASSSTGGPYGYTF.

V is TRBV6-1 and J is TRBJ2-7; D perhaps matches TRBD1 (5 bases). CDR1 and CDR2 from the germline V gene are MNHNS and SASEGT. Trimming stripped 4 bases from V and 3 bases from J, with 10 bases between. This CDR3 is 13 amino acids long. In DNA form, the CDR3 reads TGTGCCAGCAGTGCCAGGGTCGTCTACGAGCAGTACTTC. Translation gives CASSARVVYEQYF.

The chain recombines TRBV2 with TRBJ2-3; D is uncertain. V was cut by 6 bases and J by 1 base, with 11 bases left in between. Per germline, CDR1 SNHLY and CDR2 FYNNEI. The CDR3 sequence is 14 residues long. Written as DNA, the CDR3 is TGTGCCAGCAGAGGAGTCCAGCGCACAGATACGCAGTATTTT. Its translation: CASRGVQRTDTQYF.

This sequence joins TRBV5-4 and TRBJ2-7, with 8 bases that match TRBD1. The junction had 4 bases not matched to a gene; V was cut back by 2 bases and J by 3 bases. The CDR3 totals 14 residues. The germline V gene has CDR1 SGHNT and CDR2 YYREEE (reference sequence). The CDR3: CASSFGTGIYEQYF. The CDR3, as DNA: TGTGCCAGCAGCTTTGGGACAGGCATCTACGAGCAGTACTTC.

J is TRBJ2-5 and V is TRBV5-1; the match to TRBD2 covers 7 bases. The CDR3 is 14 residues long. The V and J ends lost 3 bases and 4 bases, in that order; junction bases with no gene match: 6. Germline CDR1 and CDR2: SGHRS and YFSETQ. This CDR3 reads CASSSGWGGETQYF. The CDR3 nucleotides are TGCGCCAGCAGCTCCGGGTGGGGGGGAGAGACCCAGTACTTC.

This clone appeared a single time. V gene TRBV9 combines with J gene TRBJ1-2, with TRBD1 identical over 11 bases. CDR3 size: 18 residues. Per the germline V gene, CDR1 is SGDLS and CDR2 is YYNGEE. Unmatched junction bases numbered 12, after V lost 0 bases and J lost 5 bases. Written as DNA, the CDR3 is TGTGCCAGCAGCGTAGAGGCTTTTCCGGGACAGGGGGTTTATGGCTACACCTTC. It is translated as CASSVEAFPGQGVYGYTF.

This chain links TRBV18 with TRBJ2-1; 8 bases fit TRBD2. V shed 0 bases and J 5 bases; nucleotides not matched to a gene: 6. This CDR3 has 16 amino acids. Germline CDR1 reads KGHSH; CDR2 reads LQKENI. The CDR3 here is CASSPPSGSRNNEQFF. The CDR3, as DNA: TGTGCCAGCTCACCACCGAGCGGGAGTCGCAACAATGAGCAGTTCTTC.

In regard to this clone: The junction differs from germline at one of its ends, possibly a read error. V gene TRBV19 combines with J gene TRBJ2-1, with D perhaps TRBD1 (5 bases). The CDR3 contains 14 residues. Germline CDR1 reads LNHDA; CDR2 reads SQIVND (reference sequence). CDR3 amino acids: CASSIWGSDNEQFF. CDR3 in DNA: TGTGCCAGTAGTATTTGGGGCTCCGACAATGAGCAGTTCTTC.

This clone came up a few times. The rearrangement joins TRBV6-6 to TRBJ1-1; 10 bases line up with TRBD1. Germline V gives CDR1 MNHNY, CDR2 SVGAGI (reference sequence). The CDR3 consists of 14 residues. V lost 6 bases and J lost 8; bases outside the gene matches: 9. The CDR3: CASRTGTGEREAFF. The CDR3 coding sequence is TGTGCCAGCAGAACCGGGACAGGGGAGAGGGAAGCTTTCTTT.

The gene calls are TRBV5-1 and TRBJ2-1; TRBD2 matches at 8 bases. Trimming took 0 bases from V and 0 from J; bases not matched to a gene: 5. The CDR3 totals 17 residues. Germline CDR1 is SGHRS and CDR2 is YFSETQ. The CDR3 spells CASSLGGGSNSYNEQFF. The CDR3 DNA reads as TGCGCCAGCAGCTTGGGCGGGGGGTCCAACTCCTACAATGAGCAGTTCTTC.

This chain joins TRBV18 and TRBJ2-2; 7 nucleotides align to TRBD2. Germline V gene sequence: CDR1 KGHSH, CDR2 LQKENI. The CDR3 sequence is 16 residues long. The ends lost 3 bases at V and 0 bases at J; junction bases unmatched: 4. The CDR3 DNA is TGTGCCAGCTCACCTTCCGGGACTACGAACACCGGGGAGCTGTTTTTT. This translates into CASSPSGTTNTGELFF.

The chain employs TRBV6-5 and TRBJ1-4, with no clear D. In germline, CDR1 is MNHEY, CDR2 SVGAGI. The CDR3 is made up of 14 amino acids. The V end was cut by 2 bases, the J end by 6 bases, with 10 bases between. The CDR3 loop reads CASSYGRTDEKLFF. The DNA of the CDR3 is TGTGCCAGCAGTTACGGCAGGACTGATGAAAAACTGTTTTTT.

The sample holds a few counts of this clone. The chain couples TRBV6-6 to TRBJ2-3; a possible D gene is TRBD1 (5 bases). The CDR3 runs to 11 residues. Trimming left V 4 bases short and J 14 bases short, with 13 bases between. Germline CDR1 reads MNHNY; CDR2 reads SVGAGI (reference sequence). CDR3 nucleotides: TGTGCCAGCAGTTCTGGGGCTCCTAGGTATTTT. Translated: CASSSGAPRYF.

V usage is TRBV30 and J usage is TRBJ2-2, with 7 bases aligning to TRBD1. Germline lookup yields CDR1 GTSNPN and CDR2 SVGIG (reference sequence). V shed 5 bases and J 6 bases; nucleotides not matched to a gene: 12. This CDR3 has 15 residues. CDR3 sequence: CAWALPDRVAGELFF. As DNA, the CDR3 is TGTGCCTGGGCCCTCCCTGACAGGGTCGCCGGGGAGCTGTTTTTT.

As for this clone: The CDR3 ends on some other residue instead of the conserved phenylalanine or tryptophan, so this is likely a read error. The DNA is left out, because the CDR3 cannot be placed on it with certainty; the CDR3 is given as TCRdb lists it. This chain links TRBV6-5 with TRBJ1-6; the table calls TRBD1, which could not be checked here. The CDR3 contains 12 residues when both ends are counted. Germline assignment: CDR1 MNHEY and CDR2 SVGAGI. The CDR3 loop reads CASGTLTGRFEV.